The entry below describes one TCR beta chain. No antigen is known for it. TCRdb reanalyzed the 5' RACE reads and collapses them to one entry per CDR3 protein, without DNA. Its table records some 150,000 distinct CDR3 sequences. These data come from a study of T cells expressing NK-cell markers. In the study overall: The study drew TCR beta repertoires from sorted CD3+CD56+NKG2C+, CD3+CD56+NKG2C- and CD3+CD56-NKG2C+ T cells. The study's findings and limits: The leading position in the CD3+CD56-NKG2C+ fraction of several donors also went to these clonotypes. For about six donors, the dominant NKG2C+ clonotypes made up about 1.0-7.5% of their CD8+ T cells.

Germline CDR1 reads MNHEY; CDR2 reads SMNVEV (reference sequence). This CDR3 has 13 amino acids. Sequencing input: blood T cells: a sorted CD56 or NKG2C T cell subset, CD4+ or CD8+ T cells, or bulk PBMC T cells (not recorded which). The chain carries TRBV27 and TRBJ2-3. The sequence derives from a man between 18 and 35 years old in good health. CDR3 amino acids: CASSSLYGDTQYF.